Given below is one T cell receptor (beta chain) in context. The antigen remains undetermined. Use of 60 Vbeta and 13 Jbeta primers characterized the PCR. How the authors handled the data: Unique TCR beta chains numbered roughly 84 million in a later analysis, with roughly 11 million shared. The protocol was immunoSEQ multiplex PCR, while the TCRdb copy is restricted to in-frame clones and leaves out a portion. V and J calls and clone size are given by that table; D and trimming were obtained from the DNA. Counted here are approximately 140,000 clones, approximately 80% occurring once; the ten biggest clones make up around 2.4%. These data come from a study of cytomegalovirus exposure and HLA in healthy donors. General study points: In all likelihood, a cluster of highly shared sequence variants was a sequencing artifact.

Trimming removed 6 bases at V and 6 bases at J, with 20 bases between. The CDR3 is made up of 16 amino acids. Germline V gene data show CDR1 as ENHRY and CDR2 as SYGVKD. The clonotype comes from a male donor in good health and CMV-seronegative. The sequencing input was PBMCs. The J gene is TRBJ2-2, the V gene TRBV10-3; D is perhaps TRBD2 (6 bases). The CDR3 nucleotides read TGTGCCATCAGGGAGGGCTCGTGGGAGACCGCCGGGGAGCTGTTTTTT. It yields the protein CAIREGSWETAGELFF.